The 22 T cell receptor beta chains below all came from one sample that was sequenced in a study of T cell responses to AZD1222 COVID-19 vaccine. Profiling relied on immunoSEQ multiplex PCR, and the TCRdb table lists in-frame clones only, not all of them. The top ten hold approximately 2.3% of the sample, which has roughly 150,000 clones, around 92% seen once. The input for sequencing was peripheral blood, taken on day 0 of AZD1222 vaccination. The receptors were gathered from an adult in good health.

CDR3 in amino acids: CASSLRTRLETQYF. CDR3 bases: TGTGCCAGCAGTTTACGGACTAGATTGGAGACCCAGTACTTC. This chain uses TRBV28 with TRBJ2-5; the match to TRBD2 covers 7 bases. Germline assignment: CDR1 MDHEN and CDR2 SYDVKM. The junction had 5 bases not matched to a gene; V was cut back by 2 bases and J by 5 bases. This CDR3 region has 14 residues.

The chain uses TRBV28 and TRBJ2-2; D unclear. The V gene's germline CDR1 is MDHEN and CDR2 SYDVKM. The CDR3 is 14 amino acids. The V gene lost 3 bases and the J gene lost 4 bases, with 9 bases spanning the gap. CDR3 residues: CASSLVEITGELFF. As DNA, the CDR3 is TGTGCCAGCAGTTTGGTAGAGATCACCGGGGAGCTGTTTTTT. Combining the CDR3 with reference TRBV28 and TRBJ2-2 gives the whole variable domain DVKVTQSSRYLVKRTGEKVFLECVQDMDHENMFWYRQDPGLGLRLIYFSYDVKMKEKGDIPEGYSVSREKKERFSLILESASTNQTSMYLCASSLVEITGELFFGEGSRLTVL.

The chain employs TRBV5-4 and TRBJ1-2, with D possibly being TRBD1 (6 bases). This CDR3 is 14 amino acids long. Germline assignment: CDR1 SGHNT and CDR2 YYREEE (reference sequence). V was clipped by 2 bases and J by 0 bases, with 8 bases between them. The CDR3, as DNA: TGTGCCAGCAGCTTCCCAGGGGCTAACTATGGCTACACCTTC. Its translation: CASSFPGANYGYTF.

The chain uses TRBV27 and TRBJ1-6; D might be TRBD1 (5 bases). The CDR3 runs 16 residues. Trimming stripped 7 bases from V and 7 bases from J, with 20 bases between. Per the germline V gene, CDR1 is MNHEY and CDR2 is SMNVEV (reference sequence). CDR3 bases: TGTGCCAGCACCATTCACCAGGGACTCCGGAATTCACCCCTCCACTTT. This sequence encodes CASTIHQGLRNSPLHF.

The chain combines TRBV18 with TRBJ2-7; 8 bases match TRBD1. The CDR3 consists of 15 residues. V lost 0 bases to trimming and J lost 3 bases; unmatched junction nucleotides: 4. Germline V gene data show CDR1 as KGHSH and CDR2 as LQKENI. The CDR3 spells CASSPPAGQGYEQYF. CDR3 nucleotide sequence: TGTGCCAGCTCACCACCTGCCGGACAGGGCTACGAGCAGTACTTC. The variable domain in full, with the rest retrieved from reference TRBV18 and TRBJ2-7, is NAGVMQNPRHLVRRRGQEARLRCSPMKGHSHVYWYRQLPEEGLKFMVYLQKENIIDESGMPKERFSAEFPKEGPSILRIQQVVRGDSAAYFCASSPPAGQGYEQYFGPGTRLTVT.

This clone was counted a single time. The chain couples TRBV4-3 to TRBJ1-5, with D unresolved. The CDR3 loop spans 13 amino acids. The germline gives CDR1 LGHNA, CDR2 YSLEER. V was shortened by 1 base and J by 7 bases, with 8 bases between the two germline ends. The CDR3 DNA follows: TGCGCCAGCAGCCAAGCGGCAGGACAGCCCCAGCATTTT. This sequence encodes CASSQAAGQPQHF.

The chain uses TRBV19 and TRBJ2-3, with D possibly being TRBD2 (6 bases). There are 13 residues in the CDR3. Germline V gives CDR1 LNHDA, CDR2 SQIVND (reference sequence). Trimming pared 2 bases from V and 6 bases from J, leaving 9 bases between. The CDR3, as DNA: TGTGCCAGTAGTATATCCGGAGGGGATACGCAGTATTTT. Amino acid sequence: CASSISGGDTQYF.

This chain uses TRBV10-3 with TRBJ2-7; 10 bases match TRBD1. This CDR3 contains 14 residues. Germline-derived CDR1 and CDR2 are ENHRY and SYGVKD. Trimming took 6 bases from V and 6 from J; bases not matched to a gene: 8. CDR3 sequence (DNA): TGTGCCATCAGATCCGGGACAGGGGTGGGCGAGCAGTACTTC. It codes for CAIRSGTGVGEQYF.

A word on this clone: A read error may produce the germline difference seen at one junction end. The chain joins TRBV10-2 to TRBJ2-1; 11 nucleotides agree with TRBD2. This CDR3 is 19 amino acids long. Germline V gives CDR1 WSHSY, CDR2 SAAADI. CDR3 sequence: CASRGQGATSGRDYIEQFF. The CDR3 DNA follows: TGCGCCAGCAGGGGGCAGGGGGCAACTAGCGGGAGAGACTACATTGAGCAGTTCTTC.

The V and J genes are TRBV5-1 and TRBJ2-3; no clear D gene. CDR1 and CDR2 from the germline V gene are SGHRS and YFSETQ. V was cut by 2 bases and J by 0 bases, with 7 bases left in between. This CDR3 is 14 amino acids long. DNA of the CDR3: TGCGCCAGCAGCTTCGATCCTAGCACAGATACGCAGTATTTT. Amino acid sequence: CASSFDPSTDTQYF.

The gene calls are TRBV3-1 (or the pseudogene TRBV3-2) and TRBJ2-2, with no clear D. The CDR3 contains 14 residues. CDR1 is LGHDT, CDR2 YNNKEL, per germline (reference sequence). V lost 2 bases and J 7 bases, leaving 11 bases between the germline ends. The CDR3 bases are TGTGCCAGCAGCCAACAAGCGTTCTACGGGGAGCTGTTTTTT. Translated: CASSQQAFYGELFF.

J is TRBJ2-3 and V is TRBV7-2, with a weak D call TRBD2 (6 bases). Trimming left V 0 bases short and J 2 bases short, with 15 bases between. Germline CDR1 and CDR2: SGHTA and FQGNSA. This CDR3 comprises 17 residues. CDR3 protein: CASSLAQAAGTTDTQYF. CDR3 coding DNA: TGTGCCAGCAGCTTAGCGCAGGCTGCGGGGACCACAGATACGCAGTATTTT.

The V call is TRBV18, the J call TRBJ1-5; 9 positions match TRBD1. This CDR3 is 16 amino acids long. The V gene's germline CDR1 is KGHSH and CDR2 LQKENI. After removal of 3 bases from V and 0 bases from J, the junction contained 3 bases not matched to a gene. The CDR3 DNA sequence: TGTGCCAGCTCACCCCGACAGGGGGATAGCAATCAGCCCCAGCATTTT. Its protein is CASSPRQGDSNQPQHF.

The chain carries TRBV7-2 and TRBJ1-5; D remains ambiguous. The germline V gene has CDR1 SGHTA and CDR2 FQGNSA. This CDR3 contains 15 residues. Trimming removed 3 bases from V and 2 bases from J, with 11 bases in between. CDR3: CASSFTGQGNQPQHF. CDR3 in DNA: TGTGCCAGCAGCTTCACGGGCCAGGGCAATCAGCCCCAGCATTTT.

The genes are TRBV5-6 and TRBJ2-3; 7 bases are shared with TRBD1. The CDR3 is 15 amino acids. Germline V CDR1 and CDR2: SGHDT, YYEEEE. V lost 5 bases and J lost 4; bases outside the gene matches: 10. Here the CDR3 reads CASSKQGQVADTQYF. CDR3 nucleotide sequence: TGTGCCAGCAGTAAACAGGGGCAAGTAGCAGATACGCAGTATTTT.

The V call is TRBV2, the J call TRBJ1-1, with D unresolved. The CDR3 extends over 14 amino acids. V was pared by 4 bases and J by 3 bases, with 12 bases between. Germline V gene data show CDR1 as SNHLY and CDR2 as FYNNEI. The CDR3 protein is CASSVAATYTEAFF. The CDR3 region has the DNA TGTGCCAGCAGTGTAGCAGCAACCTACACTGAAGCTTTCTTT.

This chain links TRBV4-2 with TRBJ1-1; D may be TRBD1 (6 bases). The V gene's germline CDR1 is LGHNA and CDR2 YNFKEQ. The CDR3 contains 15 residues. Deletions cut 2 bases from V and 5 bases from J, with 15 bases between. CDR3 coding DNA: TGTGCCAGCAGCCAAAAACAGGGAGGTGGGACTGAAGCTTTCTTT. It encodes CASSQKQGGGTEAFF.

The CDR3 DNA is TGTGCCAGCAGCTTAGGCCCCCTGGCTAACTATGGCTACACCTTC. Its translation: CASSLGPLANYGYTF. The rearrangement joins TRBV7-9 to TRBJ1-2; D is undetermined. V was trimmed by 1 base and J by 0 bases, leaving 9 bases between them. CDR3 length: 15 residues. Germline assignment: CDR1 SEHNR and CDR2 FQNEAQ (reference sequence).

DNA of the CDR3: TGTGCCAGCAGTAGCCGACAGGTTAATGAAAAACTGTTTTTT. It translates to CASSSRQVNEKLFF. V and J are TRBV28 and TRBJ1-4; D may be TRBD1 (6 bases). The germline V and J ends were trimmed by 5 bases and 4 bases, with 11 bases remaining between them. The CDR3 length is 14 residues. The germline V gene encodes CDR1 MDHEN and CDR2 SYDVKM.

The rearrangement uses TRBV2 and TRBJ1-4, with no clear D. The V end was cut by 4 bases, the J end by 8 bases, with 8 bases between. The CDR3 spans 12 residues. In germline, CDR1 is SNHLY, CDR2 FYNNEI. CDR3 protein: CASSALREKLFF. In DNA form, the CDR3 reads TGTGCCAGCAGTGCTCTACGCGAAAAACTGTTTTTT.

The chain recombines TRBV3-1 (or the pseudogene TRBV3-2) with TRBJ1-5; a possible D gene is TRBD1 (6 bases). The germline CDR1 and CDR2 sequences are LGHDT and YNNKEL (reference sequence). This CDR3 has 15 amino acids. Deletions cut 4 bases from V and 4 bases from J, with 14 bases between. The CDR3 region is CASSLPGQTNQPQHF. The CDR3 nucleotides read TGTGCCAGCAGCCTTCCGGGACAAACAAATCAGCCCCAGCATTTT.

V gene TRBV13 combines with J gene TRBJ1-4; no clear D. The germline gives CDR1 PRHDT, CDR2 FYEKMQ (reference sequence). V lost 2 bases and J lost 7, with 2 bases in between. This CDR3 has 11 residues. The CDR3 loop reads CASSLSEKLFF. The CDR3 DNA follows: TGTGCCAGCAGCTTAAGTGAAAAACTGTTTTTT.